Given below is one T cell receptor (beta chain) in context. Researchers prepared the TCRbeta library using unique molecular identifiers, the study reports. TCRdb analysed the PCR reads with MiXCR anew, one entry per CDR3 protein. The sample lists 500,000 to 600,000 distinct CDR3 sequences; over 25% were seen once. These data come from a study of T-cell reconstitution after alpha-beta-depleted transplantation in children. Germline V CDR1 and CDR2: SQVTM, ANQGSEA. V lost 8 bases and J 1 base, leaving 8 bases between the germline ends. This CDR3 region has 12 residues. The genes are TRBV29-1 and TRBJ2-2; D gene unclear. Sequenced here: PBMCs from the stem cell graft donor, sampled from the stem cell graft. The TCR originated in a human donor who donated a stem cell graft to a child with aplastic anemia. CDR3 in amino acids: CSSVRNTGELFF. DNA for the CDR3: TGCAGCTCCGTCAGGAACACCGGGGAGCTGTTTTTT.